The rows below give T cell receptor beta chains drawn from one sample of a study of cytomegalovirus exposure and HLA in healthy donors. This table comes from immunoSEQ multiplex PCR, and its TCRdb copy is limited to in-frame clones, with some not included. The sample shows over 150,000 clones, 75% to 80% of them seen only once. Sequencing was performed on PBMCs. The source of these receptors is a middle-aged woman in good health and CMV-seropositive. CDR3s include the opening cysteine and the closing phenylalanine or tryptophan.

j_gene: TRBJ2-7
v_gene: TRBV7-9
CDR3aa: CASSLKGHSSYEQYF

j_gene: TRBJ2-7
v_gene: TRBV7-9
CDR3aa: CASSASGSSYEQYF

j_gene: TRBJ1-3
v_gene: TRBV29-1
CDR3aa: CSVASGNTIYF

j_gene: TRBJ2-1
v_gene: TRBV7-8
CDR3aa: CASRTGTSGGLNEQFF

j_gene: TRBJ1-2
v_gene: TRBV19
CDR3aa: CASSTPLRGGGSYGYTF

j_gene: TRBJ1-1
v_gene: TRBV10-2
CDR3aa: CASSERYRGDTEAFF

j_gene: TRBJ1-2
v_gene: TRBV10-3
CDR3aa: CAINTPTDNYGYTF

j_gene: TRBJ1-1
v_gene: TRBV14
CDR3aa: CASSQDQGEAFF

j_gene: TRBJ1-2
v_gene: TRBV5-1
CDR3aa: CASSFETVPGYTF

j_gene: TRBJ2-4
v_gene: TRBV2
CDR3aa: CASSALGVAKNIQYF

j_gene: TRBJ2-7
v_gene: TRBV7-2
CDR3aa: CASSLDRLNEQYF

j_gene: TRBJ1-1
v_gene: TRBV9
CDR3aa: CASSVGGGGTEAFF

j_gene: TRBJ1-1
v_gene: TRBV6-5
CDR3aa: CASSYSGQGWDTEAFF

j_gene: TRBJ2-7
v_gene: TRBV5-6
CDR3aa: CASSFDLAGTSYEQYF

j_gene: TRBJ2-7
v_gene: TRBV29-1
CDR3aa: CSGGQGEEQYF

j_gene: TRBJ2-3
v_gene: TRBV5-1
CDR3aa: CASSLEGEDTQYF

j_gene: TRBJ2-5
v_gene: TRBV28
CDR3aa: CASSLPQGQETQYF

j_gene: TRBJ1-1
v_gene: TRBV15
CDR3aa: CATSTRLWTEAFF

j_gene: TRBJ2-5
v_gene: TRBV30
CDR3aa: CAWSALFSGREETQYF

j_gene: TRBJ1-1
v_gene: TRBV30
CDR3aa: CAWRGEQGAGTEAFF

j_gene: TRBJ1-2
v_gene: TRBV6-5
CDR3aa: CASSYGSGTKTF

j_gene: TRBJ1-6
v_gene: TRBV25-1
CDR3aa: CASGYRDSPLHF

j_gene: TRBJ2-5
v_gene: TRBV5-8
CDR3aa: CASSPRLPLQETQYF

j_gene: TRBJ2-3
v_gene: TRBV9
CDR3aa: CASSGDFTDTQYF

j_gene: TRBJ1-5
v_gene: TRBV5-1
CDR3aa: CALGRNQPQHF

j_gene: TRBJ1-1
v_gene: TRBV7-9
CDR3aa: CASSLINPRVPEAFF

j_gene: TRBJ2-3
v_gene: TRBV28
CDR3aa: CASSLMTGELTDTQYF

j_gene: TRBJ2-7
v_gene: TRBV5-6
CDR3aa: CASRLAGSSYEQYF

j_gene: TRBJ1-2
v_gene: TRBV6-5
CDR3aa: CASSYTGGYQGYTF